This passage covers 22 T cell receptor beta chains from one sample sequenced in a study of T cell responses to AZD1222 COVID-19 vaccine. Sequenced by immunoSEQ multiplex PCR; TCRdb stores in-frame clones only, minus some. The profile shows about 120,000 clones, 80% to 90% of them singletons. The sequenced sample was peripheral blood, obtained on day 0 of AZD1222 vaccination. Receptor source: an adult in good health.

Regarding this clone: The sample holds other DNA sequences that translate to the same CDR3. This chain links TRBV7-9 with TRBJ1-5, with D unresolved. CDR1 and CDR2 (germline): SEHNR, FQNEAQ (reference sequence). V was pared by 1 base and J by 5 bases, with 9 bases between. The CDR3 contains 14 residues. The CDR3 loop is CASSLDGRDQPQHF. CDR3 DNA sequence: TGTGCCAGCAGCTTAGACGGGCGGGATCAGCCCCAGCATTTT.

The chain combines TRBV12-3 or TRBV12-4 with TRBJ1-5; D is ambiguous. The V end was cut by 6 bases, the J end by 2 bases, with 8 bases between. The CDR3 has 13 residues. The CDR3 region has the DNA TGTGCCAGCAGGCCAGACGGCAATCAGCCCCAGCATTTT. Its translation: CASRPDGNQPQHF.

V gene TRBV7-9 combines with J gene TRBJ2-2, with TRBD1 matching over 9 bases. CDR1 and CDR2 (germline): SEHNR, FQNEAQ (reference sequence). CDR3 length: 15 amino acids. With V trimmed by 5 bases and J by 4 bases, 5 bases remained unmatched. The CDR3 loop is CASSTRDRATGELFF. CDR3 nucleotide sequence: TGTGCCAGCAGCACAAGGGACAGGGCCACCGGGGAGCTGTTTTTT.

The chain combines TRBV10-3 with TRBJ2-7; D gene uncertain. V lost 0 bases to trimming and J lost 3 bases, with 12 bases between them. Germline values: CDR1 ENHRY, CDR2 SYGVKD. This CDR3 is 15 amino acids long. CDR3 residues: CAISESTVADYEQYF. In nucleotides, the CDR3 is TGTGCCATCAGTGAGTCCACAGTTGCGGACTACGAGCAGTACTTC.

The genes are TRBV7-2 and TRBJ1-4, with D possibly matching TRBD1 (6 bases). The CDR3 has 14 residues. Germline V CDR1 and CDR2: SGHTA, FQGNSA. Trimming stripped 3 bases from V and 6 bases from J, with 11 bases between. CDR3 sequence reads: CASSLGGEDEKLFF. DNA for the CDR3: TGTGCCAGCAGCTTGGGGGGCGAGGATGAAAAACTGTTTTTT. Full variable domain (outside the CDR3, taken from reference TRBV7-2 and TRBJ1-4): GAGVSQSPSNKVTEKGKDVELRCDPISGHTALYWYRQSLGQGLEFLIYFQGNSAPDKSGLPSDRFSAERTGGSVSTLTIQRTQQEDSAVYLCASSLGGEDEKLFFGSGTQLSVL.

The chain employs TRBV25-1 and TRBJ2-5, with D unresolved. CDR1 and CDR2 from the germline V gene are MGHDK and SYGVNS. The CDR3 runs to 15 residues. The V end lost 3 bases, the J end lost 3 bases, and 14 bases lay between the germline ends. This chain's CDR3 is CASSDPVSGEETQYF. In DNA, the CDR3 is TGTGCCAGCAGTGACCCGGTCTCTGGAGAAGAGACCCAGTACTTC.

The rearrangement uses TRBV28 and TRBJ1-1; D uncertain. V was cut by 2 bases and J by 4 bases, with 11 bases left in between. The CDR3 loop spans 14 amino acids. In germline, CDR1 is MDHEN, CDR2 SYDVKM. Here the CDR3 reads CASSLGSWGTEAFF. In DNA, the CDR3 is TGTGCCAGCAGTTTAGGGTCTTGGGGCACTGAAGCTTTCTTT.

V is TRBV19 and J is TRBJ1-6; TRBD1 agrees at 8 bases. V trimming: 5 bases; J trimming: 10 bases; junction bases outside the gene matches: 7. CDR3 length equals 14 residues. Germline V lookup: CDR1 LNHDA, CDR2 SQIVND (reference sequence). The CDR3, as DNA: TGTGCCAGTAGTGTCGGACAGGGTGGCTCACCCCTCCACTTT. Its protein product is CASSVGQGGSPLHF.

The rearrangement links TRBV18 to TRBJ2-7; 7 bases line up with TRBD2. CDR1 and CDR2 (germline): KGHSH, LQKENI. This CDR3 is built from 11 residues. V lost 3 bases and J lost 7; bases outside the gene matches: 0. CDR3 DNA sequence: TGTGCCAGCTCACCGGGGGGGGAGCAGTACTTC. Translated, it gives CASSPGGEQYF.

The chain combines TRBV2 with TRBJ2-3; 11 nucleotides match TRBD2. Germline trimming cut 8 bases from V and 0 bases from J; bases unmatched to any gene: 1. Germline CDR1 is SNHLY and CDR2 is FYNNEI. The CDR3 consists of 14 residues. Here the CDR3 reads CASRTSGSTDTQYF. CDR3 DNA sequence: TGTGCCAGCCGGACTAGCGGGAGCACAGATACGCAGTATTTT.

The chain employs TRBV14 and TRBJ2-5; no clear D gene. V lost 1 base to trimming and J lost 5 bases, with 5 bases between them. Germline CDR1 reads SGHDN; CDR2 reads FVKESK. The CDR3 sequence is 12 residues long. CDR3 DNA: TGTGCCAGCAGCCAAGCGGCGGAGACCCAGTACTTC. This translates into CASSQAAETQYF.

The rearrangement uses TRBV19 and TRBJ2-1; perhaps TRBD2 as D (5 bases). Trimming pared 3 bases from V and 0 bases from J, leaving 9 bases between. Per the germline V gene, CDR1 is LNHDA and CDR2 is SQIVND (reference sequence). The CDR3 spans 15 residues. For the CDR3, the DNA is TGTGCCAGTAGTATTACGGGGAGCTCCTACAATGAGCAGTTCTTC. Residues: CASSITGSSYNEQFF. Complete variable domain (other parts from reference TRBV19 and TRBJ2-1): DGGITQSPKYLFRKEGQNVTLSCEQNLNHDAMYWYRQDPGQGLRLIYYSQIVNDFQKGDIAEGYSVSREKKESFPLTVTSAQKNPTAFYLCASSITGSSYNEQFFGPGTRLTVL.

The gene calls are TRBV28 and TRBJ2-7; 7 nucleotides line up with TRBD1. The CDR3 is 13 residues long. Germline CDR1 reads MDHEN; CDR2 reads SYDVKM. The V and J ends lost 5 bases and 6 bases, in that order; junction bases with no gene match: 7. The CDR3, as DNA: TGTGCCAGCAGTCTGGACAGGCTCCTCGAGCAGTACTTC. Translation: CASSLDRLLEQYF.

The chain carries TRBV5-1 and TRBJ1-4, with D perhaps matching TRBD1 (6 bases). The CDR3 loop spans 16 amino acids. Trimming removed 4 bases from V and 4 bases from J, with 17 bases in between. Germline V gene lookup returns CDR1 SGHRS and CDR2 YFSETQ. CDR3 protein: CASSKTRQDLNEKLFF. CDR3 bases: TGCGCCAGCAGCAAAACACGACAGGATCTTAATGAAAAACTGTTTTTT.

This chain links TRBV5-1 with TRBJ1-1; no reliable D call. CDR3 size: 12 residues. V shed 0 bases and J shed 8 bases, with 8 bases lying between them. Germline V gene lookup returns CDR1 SGHRS and CDR2 YFSETQ. DNA for the CDR3: TGCGCCAGCAGCTTGGACGGGGAGGAAGCTTTCTTT. It codes for CASSLDGEEAFF.

The V and J genes are TRBV10-3 and TRBJ1-5; 7 bases fit TRBD1. From germline, CDR1 is ENHRY and CDR2 SYGVKD. This CDR3 contains 13 residues. V was pared by 4 bases and J by 5 bases, with 2 bases of the junction left unmatched. This chain's CDR3 is CAISADRDQPQHF. The CDR3, as DNA: TGTGCCATCAGTGCCGACAGGGATCAGCCCCAGCATTTT.

V is TRBV19 and J is TRBJ1-2; D is unresolved. This CDR3 spans 13 amino acids. Trimming left V 7 bases short and J 4 bases short, with 13 bases between. CDR1 is LNHDA and CDR2 is SQIVND in the germline V gene (reference sequence). This CDR3 is CASIGGLSYGYTF. The CDR3 DNA sequence: TGTGCCAGTATAGGAGGGCTTTCCTATGGCTACACCTTC. Full variable domain (outside the CDR3, taken from reference TRBV19 and TRBJ1-2): DGGITQSPKYLFRKEGQNVTLSCEQNLNHDAMYWYRQDPGQGLRLIYYSQIVNDFQKGDIAEGYSVSREKKESFPLTVTSAQKNPTAFYLCASIGGLSYGYTFGSGTRLTVV.

J is TRBJ2-5 and V is TRBV28; D unclear. This CDR3 spans 13 amino acids. CDR1 is MDHEN and CDR2 is SYDVKM in the germline V gene. V was pared by 6 bases and J by 5 bases, with 13 bases between. The DNA for the CDR3 is TGTGCCAGCAGACCCACCCGAGAGGAGACCCAGTACTTC. It codes for CASRPTREETQYF.

CDR3 region: CASTDERATGELFF. The DNA of the CDR3 is TGTGCCAGCACCGACGAGAGGGCCACCGGGGAGCTGTTTTTT. J is TRBJ2-2 and V is TRBV28; possibly TRBD2 for D (5 bases). Germline-derived CDR1 and CDR2 are MDHEN and SYDVKM. V was shortened by 7 bases and J by 4 bases, with 13 bases between the two germline ends. This CDR3 has 14 amino acids.

The V gene is TRBV6-1, the J gene TRBJ2-7; no definite D call. From germline, CDR1 is MNHNS and CDR2 SASEGT. This CDR3 has 13 amino acids. Trimming shortened V by 3 bases and J by 2 bases, and 8 bases separated the two germline ends. CDR3 nucleotides: TGTGCCAGCAGTGAGGGTGGCACCTACGAGCAGTACTTC. As protein: CASSEGGTYEQYF.

The gene calls are TRBV11-3 and TRBJ2-7, with a possible D match to TRBD2 (6 bases). V lost 5 bases to trimming and J lost 6 bases, with 17 bases between them. The CDR3 has 14 residues. Germline V gene lookup returns CDR1 SGHNT and CDR2 YENEEA. The DNA of the CDR3 is TGTGCCAGCAGCCAGAGATGGGGGGAGCCCGAGCAGTACTTC. Protein: CASSQRWGEPEQYF.

As to this clone: One end of the junction fails to match germline, which may point to a read error. The chain joins TRBV6-5 to TRBJ1-1; 8 bases are a match to TRBD1. CDR1 MNHEY and CDR2 SVGAGI come from the germline V gene. The CDR3 sequence is 11 residues long. The CDR3 loop reads CACRGRTEAFF. The CDR3 DNA reads as TGTGCCTGCAGGGGGCGCACTGAAGCTTTCTTT.